The clone carrying this T cell receptor beta chain was counted only a few times. What it binds is not known. The sample comes from a study of identical twins. Study conclusions and caveats: Clonotypes of the beta chain that were abundant in cord blood carried fewer insertions (memory repertoires showed none). Out-of-frame alpha sequences shared by twins showed excess low generation probability.

A universal primer site was incorporated via template switching, and the cDNA contained unique molecular identifiers. TCRdb fed the 5' RACE reads into MiXCR, producing one record per CDR3 protein. The profile covers some 500,000 distinct CDR3 sequences, with around 15% appearing a single time and 0.95% to 1% taken by the ten largest. The V gene end was trimmed by 5 bases and the J gene end by 6 bases; junction bases not matched to a gene: 8. Germline-derived CDR1 and CDR2 are SGHTA and FQGNSA. CDR3 length: 16 amino acids. These data are also associated with another study on yellow fever vaccine responses in identical twins. That source notes: Reportedly, the response of twins' T cells to the vaccine seemed partly convergent, partly personalized.

The chain links TRBV7-2 to TRBJ2-4; TRBD2 matches 12 bases. The source is a woman under 30 in good health. Specimen: CD4+ T cells sorted from blood. CDR3 residues: CASSMRLAGDRNIQYF. The CDR3 DNA follows: TGTGCCAGCAGCATGAGACTAGCGGGAGATAGAAACATTCAGTACTTC.